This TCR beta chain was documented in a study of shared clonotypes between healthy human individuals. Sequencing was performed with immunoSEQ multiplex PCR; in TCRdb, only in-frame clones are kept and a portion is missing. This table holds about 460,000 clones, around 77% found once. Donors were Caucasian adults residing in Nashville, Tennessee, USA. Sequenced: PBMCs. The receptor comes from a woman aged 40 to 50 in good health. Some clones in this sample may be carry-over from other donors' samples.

The CDR3 protein is CASSSQWTGNQPQHF. CDR3 in DNA: TGTGCCAGTAGTTCACAATGGACAGGCAATCAGCCCCAGCATTTT. The gene calls are TRBV19 and TRBJ1-5; a possible D gene is TRBD1 (6 bases). This CDR3 region has 15 residues. CDR1 is LNHDA and CDR2 is SQIVND in the germline V gene (reference sequence). The V and J ends lost 5 bases and 2 bases respectively, with 13 bases between them.